These 16 T cell receptor beta chains came from one sample sequenced in a study of T cells in Graves' hyperthyroidism and ophthalmopathy. From RNA transcripts, TCR beta CDR3 regions were amplified. Initially, a first-round RT-PCR of the TCR CDR3 employed the HTBI primer set. TCRdb recomputed calls from the multiplex PCR reads with MiXCR, one row per CDR3 protein. The profile shows approximately 590,000 distinct CDR3 sequences, 15% to 18% of them singletons. Sequenced: blood. The receptors were gathered from a woman in her 30s with Graves' hyperthyroidism.

The rearrangement joins TRBV6-1 to TRBJ2-1; 8 bases agree with TRBD2. With 6 bases clipped from V and 2 bases from J, the junction kept 9 bases outside the gene matches. This CDR3 is 16 amino acids long. CDR1 is MNHNS, CDR2 SASEGT, per germline. CDR3: CASRTIAGSTYNEQFF. CDR3 in DNA: TGTGCCAGCAGAACAATAGCGGGATCTACCTACAATGAGCAGTTCTTC.

The chain carries TRBV20-1 and TRBJ1-1, with D uncertain. The V gene lost 5 bases and the J gene lost 7 bases, with 17 bases spanning the gap. Germline V CDR1 and CDR2: DFQATT, SNEGSKA (reference sequence). The CDR3 loop spans 13 amino acids. In DNA form, the CDR3 reads TGCAGTGCTCCAAAGAAAAACCGAGATGAAGCTTTCTTT. It specifies CSAPKKNRDEAFF.

For the CDR3, the DNA is TGTGCCAGCAGTTTGGACAGGCGACATAACTATGGCTACACCTTC. This gives the protein CASSLDRRHNYGYTF. This chain connects TRBV27 to TRBJ1-2; 7 nucleotides match TRBD1. The CDR3 covers 15 residues. The V segment lost 3 bases and the J segment 1 base; nucleotides outside the gene matches: 5. Germline V gene sequence: CDR1 MNHEY, CDR2 SMNVEV (reference sequence).

This clonotype was detected a few times. This chain uses TRBV27 with TRBJ2-7; 11 nucleotides align to TRBD2. This CDR3 comprises 15 residues. From germline, CDR1 is MNHEY and CDR2 SMNVEV (reference sequence). J was trimmed by 0 bases and V by 7 bases; bases with no gene match: 5. CDR3 amino acids: CASIGLAGNSYEQYF. The CDR3 coding sequence is TGTGCCAGCATCGGACTAGCGGGTAACTCCTACGAGCAGTACTTC.

This clonotype was seen repeatedly, ten times or more. The gene calls are TRBV6-1 and TRBJ1-2; a possible D gene is TRBD1 (5 bases). The V end was cut by 5 bases, the J end by 2 bases, with 18 bases between. This CDR3 is 16 amino acids long. Germline V gene data show CDR1 as MNHNS and CDR2 as SASEGT. Here the CDR3 DNA reads TGTGCCAGCAGTTATAACGGGGCGTTAGTCAACTATGGCTACACCTTC. Translation gives CASSYNGALVNYGYTF.

V is TRBV29-1 and J is TRBJ2-3; 8 bases agree with TRBD1. Trimming removed 5 bases from V and 2 bases from J; junction bases left unmatched: 12. The CDR3 contains 16 residues. Looked up from germline, CDR1 is SQVTM and CDR2 is ANQGSEA. In DNA form, the CDR3 reads TGCAGCGTTCGGGGGTACAGGGGGACTTTCACAGATACGCAGTATTTT. Translating gives CSVRGYRGTFTDTQYF.

J is TRBJ1-5 and V is TRBV19; D not resolved. V shed 2 bases and J shed 0 bases, with 11 bases lying between them. Germline assignment: CDR1 LNHDA and CDR2 SQIVND (reference sequence). The CDR3 covers 16 residues. The CDR3 reads CASSIRETHSNQPQHF. DNA for the CDR3: TGTGCCAGTAGTATAAGGGAGACCCATAGCAATCAGCCCCAGCATTTT.

The chain uses TRBV29-1 and TRBJ2-7, with D perhaps TRBD2 (5 bases). CDR1 and CDR2 from the germline V gene are SQVTM and ANQGSEA. The CDR3 has 12 amino acids. Trimming removed 3 bases from V and 2 bases from J, with 8 bases in between. CDR3 protein: CSVEREPYEQYF. The CDR3 DNA reads as TGCAGCGTTGAGAGGGAACCCTACGAGCAGTACTTC.

The chain combines TRBV6-1 with TRBJ2-1; 10 positions match TRBD2. The CDR3 is 15 amino acids. V trimming: 8 bases; J trimming: 3 bases; junction bases outside the gene matches: 7. Germline-derived CDR1 and CDR2 are MNHNS and SASEGT. The CDR3 is CASQPLAGDYNEQFF. The CDR3 region has the DNA TGTGCCAGCCAGCCCCTAGCGGGAGACTACAATGAGCAGTTCTTC.

This clonotype was detected a few times. The chain combines TRBV10-3 with TRBJ2-1; a possible D gene is TRBD1 (6 bases). The CDR3 is made up of 15 amino acids. The ends were cut back, 3 bases at V and 7 bases at J, with 16 bases in the middle. Germline CDR1 and CDR2: ENHRY and SYGVKD. CDR3 nucleotide sequence: TGTGCCATCAGTGACGGGCAGGGGAACCGGAATGAGCAGTTCTTC. The encoded protein is CAISDGQGNRNEQFF.

This clonotype has only a few counts. This chain joins TRBV10-3 and TRBJ2-1; D possibly corresponds to TRBD1 (5 bases). Germline V gene sequence: CDR1 ENHRY, CDR2 SYGVKD. The CDR3 contains 12 residues. Trimming cost V 4 bases and J 10 bases, with 11 bases left between them. The CDR3 loop is CAISGYRNEQFF. The CDR3 DNA reads as TGTGCCATCAGTGGGTACAGGAACGAGCAGTTCTTC.

The rearrangement joins TRBV20-1 to TRBJ2-2; TRBD2 agrees at 10 bases. CDR1 is DFQATT, CDR2 SNEGSKA, per germline (reference sequence). This CDR3 contains 15 residues. Germline trimming cut 1 base from V and 8 bases from J; bases unmatched to any gene: 7. The CDR3 loop is CSARAQTSGWGELFF. CDR3 nucleotides: TGCAGTGCTAGAGCGCAGACTAGCGGGTGGGGGGAGCTGTTTTTT.

This clonotype appeared many times. V is TRBV20-1 and J is TRBJ2-3; 9 bases agree with TRBD1. CDR3 length equals 15 residues. The junction had 11 bases not matched to a gene; V was cut back by 4 bases and J by 6 bases. Per the germline V gene, CDR1 is DFQATT and CDR2 is SNEGSKA (reference sequence). CDR3 bases: TGCAGTGCTACAAACAGGGGGCGCGGGGAGGATACGCAGTATTTT. This sequence encodes CSATNRGRGEDTQYF.

Worth noting for this clonotype: This may stem from a read error, because a much larger clone lies one nucleotide away. The rearrangement uses TRBV30 and TRBJ2-1; D remains ambiguous. This CDR3 has 14 amino acids. CDR1 is GTSNPN and CDR2 is SVGIG in the germline V gene (reference sequence). This CDR3 is CAWGVRSELVAQFF. Written as DNA, the CDR3 is TGTGCCTGGGGTGTACGGTCCGAGCTAGTTGCGCAGTTCTTC.

At least ten counts were recorded for this clonotype. The gene calls are TRBV3-1 and TRBJ2-7, with 9 bases matching TRBD2. This CDR3 has 15 residues. Trimming took 0 bases from V and 4 from J; bases not matched to a gene: 4. Germline loops: CDR1 LGHDT, CDR2 YNNKEL (reference sequence). The CDR3, as DNA: TGTGCCAGCAGCCAAGATCAGCTAGCGGGATACGAGCAGTACTTC. Protein sequence: CASSQDQLAGYEQYF.

This clonotype was recorded many times. The CDR3 DNA reads TGTGCCAGCAGCGTGGGGGGGGCGAATACTGAAGCTTTCTTT. Translation: CASSVGGANTEAFF. The V call is TRBV7-9, the J call TRBJ1-1; a possible D gene is TRBD1 (6 bases). Germline V gene lookup returns CDR1 SEHNR and CDR2 FQNEAQ (reference sequence). CDR3 length: 14 amino acids. V lost 5 bases and J lost 5, with 15 bases in between.